Below, 25 T cell receptor beta chains from the same sample are listed, as sequenced in a study of T cells after yellow fever vaccination. MiXCR, applied by TCRdb to the 5' RACE reads, yields one record per CDR3 protein. The sample consists of some 160,000 distinct CDR3 sequences, 7% to 10% of them appearing once. Specimen: CD8+ T cells sorted from PBMCs, collected 45 days after the yellow fever booster vaccination. These receptors all stem from a man younger than 35 who received the YFV17D yellow fever vaccine.

This clonotype was recorded many times. The chain joins TRBV10-3 to TRBJ2-1; 9 bases are shared with TRBD1. The CDR3 is 17 residues long. Per germline, CDR1 ENHRY and CDR2 SYGVKD. After removal of 0 bases from V and 7 bases from J, the junction contained 10 bases not matched to a gene. The DNA of the CDR3 is TGTGCCATCAGTGAGTCTAAATGGGGACAGGGCCAAAATGAGCAGTTCTTC. This codes for CAISESKWGQGQNEQFF.

Ten or more counts support this clonotype. The V call is TRBV5-1, the J call TRBJ2-2, with D maybe TRBD2 (6 bases). CDR3 size: 13 residues. In germline, CDR1 is SGHRS, CDR2 YFSETQ. Deletions cut 3 bases from V and 4 bases from J, with 7 bases between. For the CDR3, the DNA is TGCGCCAGCAGCTGGCGGGGCACCGGGGAGCTGTTTTTT. It encodes CASSWRGTGELFF. The variable domain in full, completed from reference TRBV5-1 and TRBJ2-2, reads KAGVTQTPRYLIKTRGQQVTLSCSPISGHRSVSWYQQTPGQGLQFLFEYFSETQRNKGNFPGRFSGRQFSNSRSEMNVSTLELGDSALYLCASSWRGTGELFFGEGSRLTVL.

This clonotype was picked up many times. The chain recombines TRBV29-1 with TRBJ2-3; perhaps TRBD1 as D (10 bases). Trimming took off 4 bases at V and 6 bases at J, with 32 bases between the two ends. This CDR3 is 19 amino acids long. The germline V gene encodes CDR1 SQVTM and CDR2 ANQGSEA. CDR3 region: CSVASTGGLAGSGLDTQYF. CDR3 coding DNA: TGCAGCGTTGCTTCGACAGGGGGCCTAGCGGGGTCCGGGCTGGATACGCAGTATTTT.

This clonotype has at least ten counts. The J gene is TRBJ2-7, the V gene TRBV4-1; TRBD1 agrees at 9 bases. CDR1 is MGHRA, CDR2 YSYEKL, per germline. CDR3 size: 16 residues. Trimming took 4 bases from V and 3 from J; bases not matched to a gene: 10. This CDR3 is CASSLLPGQGGYEQYV. The CDR3 DNA reads TGCGCCAGCAGCCTCCTCCCGGGACAGGGAGGCTACGAGCAGTACGTC.

This clonotype has only a few counts. The V gene is TRBV19, the J gene TRBJ1-5, with TRBD1 identical over 7 bases. The CDR3 totals 15 residues. V gave up 3 bases and J gave up 1 base; unmatched junction bases: 3. In germline, CDR1 is LNHDA, CDR2 SQIVND (reference sequence). CDR3 nucleotide sequence: TGTGCCAGTAGTATCCAGGGGGGAAGCAATCAGCCCCAGCATTTT. Translation: CASSIQGGSNQPQHF.

The chain links TRBV7-9 to TRBJ1-3; 10 bases fit TRBD1. Germline V CDR1 and CDR2: SEHNR, FQNEAQ (reference sequence). This CDR3 has 21 residues. After removal of 1 base from V and 2 bases from J, the junction contained 17 bases not matched to a gene. CDR3: CASSLGSTSGQGPIPGNTIYF. CDR3 in DNA: TGTGCCAGCAGCTTAGGATCGACCTCGGGACAGGGGCCAATCCCTGGAAACACCATATATTTT.

This clonotype has a handful of counts. The rearrangement joins TRBV5-6 to TRBJ2-7; 8 nucleotides line up with TRBD2. V dropped 2 bases and J dropped 6; count of bases not matched to a gene: 4. Germline lookup yields CDR1 SGHDT and CDR2 YYEEEE. The CDR3 runs to 13 residues. CDR3 amino acids: CASSFLAGREQYV. DNA for the CDR3: TGTGCCAGCAGCTTCCTAGCGGGCCGCGAGCAGTACGTC.

This rearrangement joins TRBV4-3 to TRBJ2-4; unclear D gene. The V end was cut by 0 bases, the J end by 3 bases, with 12 bases between. Germline V gene sequence: CDR1 LGHNA, CDR2 YSLEER. There are 16 residues in the CDR3. The CDR3 DNA is TGCGCCAGCAGCCAAGATACGATCGGATTCAAAAACATTCAGTACTTC. This sequence encodes CASSQDTIGFKNIQYF.

Only a few counts were recorded for this clonotype. V usage is TRBV12-3 or TRBV12-4 and J usage is TRBJ2-7; D perhaps matches TRBD2 (6 bases). Deletions cut 7 bases from V and 3 bases from J, with 13 bases between. The CDR3 length is 13 residues. The CDR3 sequence: CASTPPDYYEQYF. Here the CDR3 DNA reads TGTGCCAGCACCCCCCCGGACTACTACGAGCAGTACTTC.

This clonotype was picked up a small number of times. The chain employs TRBV7-9 and TRBJ2-1; 9 nucleotides line up with TRBD1. CDR1 is SEHNR and CDR2 is FQNEAQ in the germline V gene (reference sequence). This CDR3 has 15 amino acids. The V and J ends lost 4 bases and 7 bases, in that order; junction bases with no gene match: 8. This CDR3 is CASSSFGQGINEQFF. The CDR3 region has the DNA TGTGCCAGCAGCTCCTTCGGACAGGGGATAAATGAGCAGTTCTTC.

This clonotype was seen a handful of times. The chain combines TRBV29-1 with TRBJ1-2, with TRBD1 matching over 7 bases. Per germline, CDR1 SQVTM and CDR2 ANQGSEA. CDR3 length equals 13 residues. With V trimmed by 3 bases and J by 8 bases, 9 bases remained unmatched. The CDR3 region is CSVEPTGSEGYTF. The CDR3 DNA reads as TGCAGCGTTGAGCCGACAGGGTCGGAAGGCTACACCTTC.

At least ten counts were recorded for this clonotype. CDR3 loop: CASSLGTGQGYTF. The CDR3, as DNA: TGTGCCAGCAGTTTGGGGACAGGTCAAGGCTACACCTTC. The genes are TRBV27 and TRBJ1-2; 8 bases match TRBD1. V lost 3 bases to trimming and J lost 8 bases; unmatched junction nucleotides: 5. Germline CDR1 reads MNHEY; CDR2 reads SMNVEV (reference sequence). This CDR3 is built from 13 residues.

This clonotype was seen more than once but under ten times. The rearrangement joins TRBV6-5 to TRBJ2-7; a possible D gene is TRBD2 (5 bases). V was pared by 7 bases and J by 3 bases, with 10 bases between. This CDR3 spans 12 amino acids. Per the germline V gene, CDR1 is MNHEY and CDR2 is SVGAGI. Here the CDR3 DNA reads TGTGCCAGCACCGGGAATAGCTACGAGCAGTACTTC. Protein product: CASTGNSYEQYF.

The chain is built from TRBV19 and TRBJ2-7; D is tentatively TRBD1 or TRBD2 (6 bases each). Germline loops: CDR1 LNHDA, CDR2 SQIVND (reference sequence). This CDR3 contains 15 residues. The V end lost 3 bases, the J end lost 4 bases, and 16 bases lay between the germline ends. This chain's CDR3 is CASSMSRGAGYEQYF. The CDR3 DNA is TGTGCCAGTAGTATGTCCAGGGGCGCGGGGTACGAGCAGTACTTC.

The CDR3 nucleotides read TGTGCCAGTAGTTTGGGCCTTGGCCGGTATGAGCAGTTCTTC. Translating it yields CASSLGLGRYEQFF. The V call is TRBV19, the J call TRBJ2-1, with unresolved D. This CDR3 has 14 amino acids. Germline V gene sequence: CDR1 LNHDA, CDR2 SQIVND (reference sequence). Trimming pared 5 bases from V and 8 bases from J, leaving 16 bases between. Full variable domain (rest looked up from reference TRBV19 and TRBJ2-1): DGGITQSPKYLFRKEGQNVTLSCEQNLNHDAMYWYRQDPGQGLRLIYYSQIVNDFQKGDIAEGYSVSREKKESFPLTVTSAQKNPTAFYLCASSLGLGRYEQFFGPGTRLTVL.

The chain links TRBV4-1 to TRBJ1-5; TRBD1 might be the D (5 bases). V was shortened by 3 bases and J by 5 bases, with 11 bases between the two germline ends. Germline-derived CDR1 and CDR2 are MGHRA and YSYEKL. The CDR3 is made up of 14 amino acids. The CDR3 spells CASSQGGIHQPQHF. The CDR3 coding sequence is TGCGCCAGCAGCCAGGGGGGGATACATCAGCCCCAGCATTTT.

The genes are TRBV7-9 and TRBJ1-3, with TRBD1 identical over 7 bases. Germline CDR1 and CDR2: SEHNR and FQNEAQ (reference sequence). Trimming removed 6 bases from V and 0 bases from J; junction bases left unmatched: 8. The CDR3 contains 16 residues. The CDR3 here is CASRPKQGPSGNTIYF. As DNA, the CDR3 is TGTGCCAGCAGACCTAAACAGGGGCCCTCTGGAAACACCATATATTTT.

V and J are TRBV5-1 and TRBJ1-1; D perhaps matches TRBD1 (6 bases). The germline V and J ends were trimmed by 7 bases and 1 base, with 14 bases remaining between them. Germline V gene lookup returns CDR1 SGHRS and CDR2 YFSETQ. The CDR3 runs 14 residues. CDR3 loop: CASGSGVPNTEAFF. CDR3 in DNA: TGCGCCAGCGGTTCAGGGGTCCCGAACACTGAAGCTTTCTTT.

The CDR3 reads CASSLWEGAETQYF. Here the CDR3 DNA reads TGTGCCAGCAGTTTATGGGAGGGGGCGGAGACCCAGTACTTC. The gene calls are TRBV27 and TRBJ2-5, with D possibly called TRBD1 or TRBD2 (7 bases each). CDR1 is MNHEY, CDR2 SMNVEV, per germline (reference sequence). The CDR3 spans 14 residues. Trimming cost V 1 base and J 5 bases, with 11 bases left between them.

This clonotype was detected only a few times. The gene calls are TRBV6-5 and TRBJ2-1; 14 bases line up with TRBD2. CDR3 length equals 18 residues. The germline CDR1 and CDR2 sequences are MNHEY and SVGAGI. V shed 0 bases, J shed 2 bases, and the junction held 3 bases outside the gene matches. The CDR3 protein is CASSYSMGLAGAYNEQFF. The CDR3 nucleotides read TGTGCCAGCAGTTACTCTATGGGACTAGCGGGAGCCTACAATGAGCAGTTCTTC.

This clonotype appeared a few times. The V call is TRBV29-1, the J call TRBJ2-2, with D perhaps matching TRBD1 (6 bases). Germline V gives CDR1 SQVTM, CDR2 ANQGSEA. CDR3 length: 12 residues. Trimming left V 4 bases short and J 5 bases short, with 8 bases between. The CDR3 region is CSVVRGTGELFF. The CDR3 coding sequence is TGCAGCGTTGTCAGGGGTACCGGGGAGCTGTTTTTT.

At least ten counts were recorded for this clonotype. The chain has TRBV27 and TRBJ2-1, with D perhaps TRBD1 (5 bases). The CDR3 loop spans 13 amino acids. V was trimmed by 4 bases and J by 2 bases, leaving 6 bases between them. Germline V gives CDR1 MNHEY, CDR2 SMNVEV (reference sequence). CDR3: CASSWGAYNEQFF. For the CDR3, the DNA is TGTGCCAGCAGTTGGGGCGCCTACAATGAGCAGTTCTTC.

This clonotype was counted between two and nine times. CDR3 protein: CASSPPMTDRNYGYTF. CDR3 coding DNA: TGTGCCAGCAGCCCTCCTATGACGGATCGGAACTATGGCTACACCTTC. This rearrangement joins TRBV7-9 to TRBJ1-2; no clear D. CDR1 SEHNR and CDR2 FQNEAQ come from the germline V gene (reference sequence). The ends were cut back, 5 bases at V and 2 bases at J, with 18 bases in the middle. The CDR3 consists of 16 residues.

The table lists this clonotype with a few counts. The rearrangement joins TRBV9 to TRBJ2-5; D unclear. Germline CDR1 SGDLS, CDR2 YYNGEE. The CDR3 consists of 16 residues. The ends were cut back, 3 bases at V and 2 bases at J, with 17 bases in the middle. The CDR3 reads CASSGGMWGLQETQYF. The CDR3 nucleotides read TGTGCCAGCAGCGGGGGAATGTGGGGATTGCAAGAGACCCAGTACTTC.

The table lists this clonotype with a few counts. The J gene is TRBJ2-3, the V gene TRBV5-1; tentatively, D is TRBD1 (6 bases). The CDR3 has 15 residues. Germline CDR1 SGHRS, CDR2 YFSETQ. Trimming took 4 bases from V and 4 from J, leaving 16 bases between them. The chain's CDR3 is CASSLTGPPSDTQYF. The CDR3 nucleotides are TGCGCCAGCAGCCTGACAGGTCCCCCTTCAGATACGCAGTATTTT.